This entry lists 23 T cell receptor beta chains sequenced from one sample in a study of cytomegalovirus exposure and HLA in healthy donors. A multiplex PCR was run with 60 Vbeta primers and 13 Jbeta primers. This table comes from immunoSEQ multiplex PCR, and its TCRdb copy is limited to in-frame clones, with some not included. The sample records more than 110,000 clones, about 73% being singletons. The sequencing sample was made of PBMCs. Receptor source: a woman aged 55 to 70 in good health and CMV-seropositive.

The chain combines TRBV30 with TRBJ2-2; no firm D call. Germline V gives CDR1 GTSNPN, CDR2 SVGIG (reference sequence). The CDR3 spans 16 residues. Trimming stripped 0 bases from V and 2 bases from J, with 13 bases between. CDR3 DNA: TGTGCCTGGAGTGTACTGAGACAACCCAACACCGGGGAGCTGTTTTTT. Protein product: CAWSVLRQPNTGELFF.

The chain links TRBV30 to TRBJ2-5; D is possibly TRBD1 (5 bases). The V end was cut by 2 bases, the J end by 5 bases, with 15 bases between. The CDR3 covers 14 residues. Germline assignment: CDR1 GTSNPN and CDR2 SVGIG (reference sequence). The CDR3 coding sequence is TGTGCCTGGAGTTTAAGACGGGCAGGGGAGACCCAGTACTTC. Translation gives CAWSLRRAGETQYF.

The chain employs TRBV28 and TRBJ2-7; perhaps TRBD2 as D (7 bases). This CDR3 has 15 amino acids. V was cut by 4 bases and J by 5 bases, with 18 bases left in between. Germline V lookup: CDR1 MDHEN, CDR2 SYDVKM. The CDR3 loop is CASSSAEGGFHEQYF. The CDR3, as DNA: TGTGCCAGCAGTTCCGCCGAGGGGGGGTTCCACGAGCAGTACTTC.

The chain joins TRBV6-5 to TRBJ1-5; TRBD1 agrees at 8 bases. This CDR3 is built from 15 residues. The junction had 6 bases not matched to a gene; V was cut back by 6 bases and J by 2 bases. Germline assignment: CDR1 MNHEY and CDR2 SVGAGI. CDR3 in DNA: TGTGCCAGCAGGCCAACAGGGGGAGGCAATCAGCCCCAGCATTTT. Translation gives CASRPTGGGNQPQHF.

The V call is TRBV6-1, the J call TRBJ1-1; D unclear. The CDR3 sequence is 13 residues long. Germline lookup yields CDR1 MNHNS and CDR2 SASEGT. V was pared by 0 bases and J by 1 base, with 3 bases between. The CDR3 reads CASSEARNTEAFF. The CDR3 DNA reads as TGTGCCAGCAGTGAAGCGCGGAACACTGAAGCTTTCTTT.

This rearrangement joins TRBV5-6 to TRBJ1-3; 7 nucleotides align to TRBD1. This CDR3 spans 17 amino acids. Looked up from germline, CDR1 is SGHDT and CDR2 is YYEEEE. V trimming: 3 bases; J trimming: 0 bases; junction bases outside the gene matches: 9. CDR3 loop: CASSWGPQGSSGNTIYF. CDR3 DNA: TGTGCCAGCAGCTGGGGACCACAGGGGTCCTCTGGAAACACCATATATTTT. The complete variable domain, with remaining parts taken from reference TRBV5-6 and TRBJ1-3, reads DAGVTQSPTHLIKTRGQQVTLRCSPKSGHDTVSWYQQALGQGPQFIFQYYEEEERQRGNFPDRFSGHQFPNYSSELNVNALLLGDSALYLCASSWGPQGSSGNTIYFGEGSWLTVV.

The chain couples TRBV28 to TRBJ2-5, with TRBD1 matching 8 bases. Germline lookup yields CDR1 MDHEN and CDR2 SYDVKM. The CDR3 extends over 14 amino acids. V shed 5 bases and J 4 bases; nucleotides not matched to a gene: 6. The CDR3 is CASSPGQGRETQYF. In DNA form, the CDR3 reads TGTGCCAGCAGTCCCGGACAGGGCAGAGAGACCCAGTACTTC.

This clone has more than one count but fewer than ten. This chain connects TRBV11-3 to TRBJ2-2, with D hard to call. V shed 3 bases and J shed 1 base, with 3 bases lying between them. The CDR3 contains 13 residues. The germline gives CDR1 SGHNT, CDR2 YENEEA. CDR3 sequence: CASSFLNTGELFF. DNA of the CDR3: TGTGCCAGCAGCTTCCTGAACACCGGGGAGCTGTTTTTT.

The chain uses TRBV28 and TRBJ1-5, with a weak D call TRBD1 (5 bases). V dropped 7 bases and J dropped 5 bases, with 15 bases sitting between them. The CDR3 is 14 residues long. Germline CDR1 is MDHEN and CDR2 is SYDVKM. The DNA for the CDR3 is TGTGCCAGCACCGTAGGGGCGGTCTATCAGCCCCAGCATTTT. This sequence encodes CASTVGAVYQPQHF.

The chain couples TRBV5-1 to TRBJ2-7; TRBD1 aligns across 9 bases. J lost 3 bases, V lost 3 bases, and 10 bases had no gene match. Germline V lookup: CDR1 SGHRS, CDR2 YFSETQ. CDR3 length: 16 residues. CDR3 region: CASSSITGTGHYEQYF. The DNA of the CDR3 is TGCGCCAGCAGCTCTATCACCGGGACAGGGCACTACGAGCAGTACTTC.

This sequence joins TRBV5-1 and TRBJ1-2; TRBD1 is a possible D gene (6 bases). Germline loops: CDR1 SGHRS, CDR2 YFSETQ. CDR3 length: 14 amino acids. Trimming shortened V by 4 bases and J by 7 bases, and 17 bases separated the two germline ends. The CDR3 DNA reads TGCGCCAGCAGCGCGGACGGAGCGGGGGCTGGCTACACCTTC. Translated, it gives CASSADGAGAGYTF.

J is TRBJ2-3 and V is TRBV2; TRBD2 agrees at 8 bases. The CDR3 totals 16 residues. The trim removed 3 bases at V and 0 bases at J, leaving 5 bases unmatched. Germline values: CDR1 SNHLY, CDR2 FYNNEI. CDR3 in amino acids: CASSDDSGKSTDTQYF. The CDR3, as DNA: TGTGCCAGCAGTGATGATAGCGGGAAGAGCACAGATACGCAGTATTTT.

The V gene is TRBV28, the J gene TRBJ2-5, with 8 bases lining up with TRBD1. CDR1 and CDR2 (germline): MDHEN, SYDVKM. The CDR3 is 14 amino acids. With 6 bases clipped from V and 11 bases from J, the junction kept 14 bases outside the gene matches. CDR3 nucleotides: TGTGCCAGCAGCCCCCAGGGGGCCAGGGGGGAGCAGTACTTC. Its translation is CASSPQGARGEQYF.

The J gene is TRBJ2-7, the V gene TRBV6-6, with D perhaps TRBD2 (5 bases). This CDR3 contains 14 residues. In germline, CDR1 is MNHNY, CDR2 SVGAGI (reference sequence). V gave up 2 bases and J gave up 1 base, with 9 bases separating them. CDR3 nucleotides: TGTGCCAGCAGTTACAGCGAGGGATCCTACGAGCAGTACTTC. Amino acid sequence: CASSYSEGSYEQYF.

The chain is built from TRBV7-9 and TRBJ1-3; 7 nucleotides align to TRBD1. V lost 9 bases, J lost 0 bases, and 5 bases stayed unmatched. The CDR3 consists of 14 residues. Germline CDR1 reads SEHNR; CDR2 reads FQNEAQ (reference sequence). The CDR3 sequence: CASTDRASGNTIYF. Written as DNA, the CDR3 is TGTGCCAGTACAGACAGGGCCTCTGGAAACACCATATATTTT.

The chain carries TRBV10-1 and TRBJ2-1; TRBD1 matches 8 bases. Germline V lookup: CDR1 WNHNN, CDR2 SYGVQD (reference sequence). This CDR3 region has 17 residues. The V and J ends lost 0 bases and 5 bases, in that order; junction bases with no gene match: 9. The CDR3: CASSESQGVRRNNEQFF. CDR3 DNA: TGCGCCAGCAGTGAGTCACAGGGGGTCCGCCGTAACAATGAGCAGTTCTTC.

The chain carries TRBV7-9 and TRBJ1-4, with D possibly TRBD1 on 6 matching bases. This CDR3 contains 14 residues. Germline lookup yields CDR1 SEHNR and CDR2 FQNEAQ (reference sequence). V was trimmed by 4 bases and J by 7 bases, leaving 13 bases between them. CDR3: CASSSGTSTEKLFF. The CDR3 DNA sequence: TGTGCCAGCAGCTCTGGGACATCCACTGAAAAACTGTTTTTT.

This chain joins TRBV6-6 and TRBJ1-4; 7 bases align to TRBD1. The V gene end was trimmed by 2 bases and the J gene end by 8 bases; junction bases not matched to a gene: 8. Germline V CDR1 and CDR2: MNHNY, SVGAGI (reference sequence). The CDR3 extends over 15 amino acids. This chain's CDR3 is CASSYQEDRPEKLFF. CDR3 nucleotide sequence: TGTGCCAGCAGTTACCAGGAGGACAGGCCCGAAAAACTGTTTTTT.

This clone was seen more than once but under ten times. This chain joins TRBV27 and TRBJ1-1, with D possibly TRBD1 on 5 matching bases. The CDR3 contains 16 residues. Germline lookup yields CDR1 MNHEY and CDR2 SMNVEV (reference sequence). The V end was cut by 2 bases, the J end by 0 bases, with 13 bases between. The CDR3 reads CASSLGGVSLNTEAFF. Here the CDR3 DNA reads TGTGCCAGCAGTTTAGGAGGGGTTTCCCTGAACACTGAAGCTTTCTTT.

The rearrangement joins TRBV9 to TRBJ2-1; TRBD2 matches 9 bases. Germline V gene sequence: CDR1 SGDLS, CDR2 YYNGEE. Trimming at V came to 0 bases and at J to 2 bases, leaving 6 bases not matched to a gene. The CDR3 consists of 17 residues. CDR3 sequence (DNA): TGTGCCAGCAGCGTAGTCAGCGGGAGGCGTACCTACAATGAGCAGTTCTTC. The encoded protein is CASSVVSGRRTYNEQFF.

As DNA, the CDR3 is TGTGCCAGCAGTCCAGGACAGGGGACATATGGCTATGGCTACACCTTC. Protein sequence: CASSPGQGTYGYGYTF. The chain uses TRBV28 and TRBJ1-2, with 9 bases identical to TRBD1. The CDR3 totals 16 residues. The germline V gene encodes CDR1 MDHEN and CDR2 SYDVKM. V gave up 5 bases and J gave up 4 bases; unmatched junction bases: 11.

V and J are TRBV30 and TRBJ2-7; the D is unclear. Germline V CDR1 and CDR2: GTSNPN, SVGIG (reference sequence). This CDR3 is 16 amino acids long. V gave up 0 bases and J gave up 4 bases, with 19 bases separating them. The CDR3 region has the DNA TGTGCCTGGAGTGTCCCCTCCTCAGCAGCCAGGTACGAGCAGTACTTC. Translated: CAWSVPSSAARYEQYF.

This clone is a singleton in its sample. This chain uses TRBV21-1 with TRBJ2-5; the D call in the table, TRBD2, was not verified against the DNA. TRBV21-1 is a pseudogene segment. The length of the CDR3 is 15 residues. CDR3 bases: TGTGCCAGCAGCAAGGTGAGAGCGGACCAAGAGACCCAGTACTTC. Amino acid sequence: CASSKVRADQETQYF.